This paragraph reports one T cell receptor (beta chain). The antigen is not known. This entry comes from a study of CXCR3-negative and CXCR3-positive naive CD8 T cells. For the study at large: The libraries together contributed some 140 million TRB reads, each supplying about 1.5 +/- 0.3 million. Whole-study findings and limits: Naive CXCR3-negative and CXCR3-positive cells had similar TRBV-TRBJ usage; memory differed.

Per germline, CDR1 SGHVS and CDR2 FQNEAQ. This CDR3 is built from 16 residues. Preparation of TRB cDNA libraries relied on 5' RACE carrying UMI labels. TCRdb re-called the 5' RACE reads and gives one entry per CDR3 protein, without DNA. This table lists 20,000 to 30,000 distinct CDR3 sequences. Sequenced sample: naive CXCR3- CD8+ T cells from blood. Documented subset: CD45RO-CCR7+CD27+CD95- naive CD8+ T cells lacking CXCR3 (TNR3-). This TCR was recovered from a human donor in good health. Some clones in this sample may be carry-over from other donors' samples. V gene TRBV7-8 combines with J gene TRBJ2-1; the TRBD1 assignment by TCRdb is unverifiable without DNA. The CDR3 sequence: CASSSPRDRGLNEQFF.